This T cell receptor beta chain was captured in a study of T cell responses to AZD1222 COVID-19 vaccine. The study's findings and limits: Donors skewed white British and female; clonal diversity was possibly underestimated.

As to this clone: Its antigen is unknown.

Germline V lookup: CDR1 LNHDA, CDR2 SQIVND (reference sequence). The CDR3 length is 14 residues. The V gene end was trimmed by 3 bases and the J gene end by 12 bases; junction bases not matched to a gene: 10. TCRdb's table, derived via immunoSEQ multiplex PCR, lists solely in-frame clones and lacks some. Altogether tens of thousands of clones are present, around 87% being singletons, with the ten largest covering about 8.4%. Sequencing was performed on peripheral blood, taken on day 0 of AZD1222 vaccination. The sequence came from an adult in good health. The chain recombines TRBV19 with TRBJ2-1; 8 nucleotides align to TRBD1. CDR3 sequence reads: CASSISRQGYWQFF. The CDR3 bases are TGTGCCAGTAGTATCTCGAGACAGGGGTACTGGCAGTTCTTC.